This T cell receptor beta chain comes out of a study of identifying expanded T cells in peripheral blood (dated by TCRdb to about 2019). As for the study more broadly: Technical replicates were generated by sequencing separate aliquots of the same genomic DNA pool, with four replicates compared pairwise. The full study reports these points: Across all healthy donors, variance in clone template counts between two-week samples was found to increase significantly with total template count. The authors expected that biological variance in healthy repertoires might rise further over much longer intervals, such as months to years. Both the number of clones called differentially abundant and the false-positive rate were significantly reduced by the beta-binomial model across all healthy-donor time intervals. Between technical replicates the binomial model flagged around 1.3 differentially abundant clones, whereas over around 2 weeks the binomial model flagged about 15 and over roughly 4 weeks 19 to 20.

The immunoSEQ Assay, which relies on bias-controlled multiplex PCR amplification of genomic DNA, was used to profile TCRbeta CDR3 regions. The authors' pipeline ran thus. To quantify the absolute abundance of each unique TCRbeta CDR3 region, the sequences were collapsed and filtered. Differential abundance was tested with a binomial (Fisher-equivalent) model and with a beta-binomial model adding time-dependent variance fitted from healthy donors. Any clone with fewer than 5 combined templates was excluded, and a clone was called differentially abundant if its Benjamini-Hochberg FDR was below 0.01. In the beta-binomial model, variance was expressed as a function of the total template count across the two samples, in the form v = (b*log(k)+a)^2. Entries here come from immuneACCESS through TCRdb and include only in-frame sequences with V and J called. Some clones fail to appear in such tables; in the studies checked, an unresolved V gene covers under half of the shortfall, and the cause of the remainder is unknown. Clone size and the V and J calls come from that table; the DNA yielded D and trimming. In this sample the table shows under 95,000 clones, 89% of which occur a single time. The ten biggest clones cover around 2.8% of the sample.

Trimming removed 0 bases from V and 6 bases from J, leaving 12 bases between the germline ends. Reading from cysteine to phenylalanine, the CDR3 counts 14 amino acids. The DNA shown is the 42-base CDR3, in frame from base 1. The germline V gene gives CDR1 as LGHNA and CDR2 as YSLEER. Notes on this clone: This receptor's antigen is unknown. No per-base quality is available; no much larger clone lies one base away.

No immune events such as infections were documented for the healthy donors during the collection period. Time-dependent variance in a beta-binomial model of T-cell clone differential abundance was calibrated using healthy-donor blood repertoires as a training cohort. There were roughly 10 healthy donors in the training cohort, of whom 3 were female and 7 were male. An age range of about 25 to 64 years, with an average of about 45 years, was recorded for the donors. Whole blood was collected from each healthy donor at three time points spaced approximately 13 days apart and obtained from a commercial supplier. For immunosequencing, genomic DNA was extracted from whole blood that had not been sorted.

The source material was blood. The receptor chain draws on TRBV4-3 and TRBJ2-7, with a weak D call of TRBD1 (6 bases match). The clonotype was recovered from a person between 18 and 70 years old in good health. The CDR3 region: CASSQDRMGAEQYF. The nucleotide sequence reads TGCGCCAGCAGCCAAGATCGTATGGGGGCCGAGCAGTACTTC.